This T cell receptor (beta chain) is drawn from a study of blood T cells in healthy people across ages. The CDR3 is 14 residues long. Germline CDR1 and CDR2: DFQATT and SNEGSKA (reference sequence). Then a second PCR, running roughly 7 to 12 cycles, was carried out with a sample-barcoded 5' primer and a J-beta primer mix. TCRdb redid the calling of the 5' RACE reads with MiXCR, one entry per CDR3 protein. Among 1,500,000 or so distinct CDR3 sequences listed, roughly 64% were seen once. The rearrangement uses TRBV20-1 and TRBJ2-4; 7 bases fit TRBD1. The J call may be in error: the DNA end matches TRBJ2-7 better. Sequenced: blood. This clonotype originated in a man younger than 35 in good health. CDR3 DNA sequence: TGCAGTGCTAGAACCGGGACAGACATCTACGAGCAGTACTTC. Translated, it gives CSARTGTDIYEQYF.